A selection of T cell receptor beta chains follows, all from one sample in a study of identical twins. A single record per CDR3 protein comes from TCRdb applying MiXCR to the 5' RACE reads. Of roughly 1,500,000 distinct CDR3 sequences in the sample, roughly a third were seen once. Sequencing was done on a sample of cord blood. The receptors originated from a newborn girl in good health. The CDR3 runs from the conserved cysteine through the conserved F or W. The D gene is left open where the match is weak. Clone size appears in some rows only: once, few, many, or a class for an expanded clone.

TRBV3-1	TRBJ2-1	few	NA	12	TGTGCCAGCAGCCATAGGTTCAATGAGCAGTTCTTC	CASSHRFNEQFF
TRBV20-1	TRBJ2-7	NA	TRBD2	14	TGCAGTGCTCTTTCCGGGACTAGCTCCTACGAGCAGTACTTC	CSALSGTSSYEQYF
TRBV10-3	TRBJ1-1	NA	NA	12	TGTGCCATGCAGGGCATGAACACTGAAGCTTTCTTT	CAMQGMNTEAFF
TRBV7-6	TRBJ2-7	NA	NA	14	TGTGCCAGCAGTCCGGACAGCAGCTCCTACGAGCAGTACTTC	CASSPDSSSYEQYF
TRBV7-2	TRBJ2-3	many	TRBD2	15	TGCGCCAGCAGCTTGACTAGCGGGGGCACAGATACGCAGTATTTT	CASSLTSGGTDTQYF
TRBV12-3/TRBV12-4	TRBJ2-5	NA	NA	12	TGTGCCAGCAGTTTTGGGGATGGTAGGCAGTACTTC	CASSFGDGRQYF
TRBV27	TRBJ2-7	many	NA	12	TGTGCCAGCAGTTTAACGGTGAAGGAGCAGTACTTC	CASSLTVKEQYF
TRBV5-1	TRBJ1-1	NA	NA	12	TGCGCCAGCAGCTTGAATGACCGTGAAGCTTTCTTT	CASSLNDREAFF
TRBV7-2	TRBJ2-1	NA	NA	16	TGTGCCAGCAGCTTAGCGCCGGGACTCTCGTGGAATGAGCAGTTCTTC	CASSLAPGLSWNEQFF
TRBV7-9	TRBJ2-3	many	TRBD2	13	TGTGCCACCGGGACTAGCGTGACAGATACGCAGTATTTT	CATGTSVTDTQYF
TRBV5-1	TRBJ2-3	NA	TRBD2	16	TGCGCCAGCAGCGTGACTAGCGGGGCTAGCACAGATACGCAGTATTTT	CASSVTSGASTDTQYF
TRBV4-1	TRBJ2-7	few	TRBD2	15	TGCGCCAGCAGCGCGCCGGGACGAGGCGGGAGGGAGCAGTACTTC	CASSAPGRGGREQYF
TRBV15	TRBJ1-2	few	TRBD1	13	TGTGCCACCAGCAAGGGACAGAACTATGGCTACACCTTC	CATSKGQNYGYTF
TRBV12-3/TRBV12-4	TRBJ1-5	NA	NA	14	TGTGCCAGCAGTTTTAAGGGGAGCAATCAGCCCCAGCATTTT	CASSFKGSNQPQHF
TRBV24-1	TRBJ2-1	NA	TRBD2	16	TGTGCCACCAGTGATATAGCGGGAGGGCCCTACAATGAGCAGTTCTTC	CATSDIAGGPYNEQFF
TRBV20-1	TRBJ2-7	NA	TRBD1	16	TGCAGTGCTACGAGCCGACGACAGGGGGTTACCTACGAGCAGTACTTC	CSATSRRQGVTYEQYF
TRBV5-4	TRBJ2-7	few	NA	16	TGTGCCAGCAGCCTAAGACAGGGAAGGGAGGCCTACGAGCAGTACTTC	CASSLRQGREAYEQYF